Following are 30 T cell receptor beta chains from one sample sequenced in a study of blood T cell repertoires in COVID-19 (dated by TCRdb to 2020 to 2021). Receptor libraries were prepared by the immunoSEQ multiplex PCR assay. Not all clones reach the TCRdb copy of this immuneACCESS table, which keeps in-frame sequences only. Checked studies attribute under half of the gap to unresolved V genes and leave the rest unexplained. The sample profile shows more than 200,000 clones; about 90% of them were found once. Jointly, the top ten make up less than 3.5% of the sample. The sample consisted of peripheral blood. The receptor set was obtained from a man in his thirties or forties with COVID-19, enrolled during active disease.

A single count supports this clone. As DNA, the CDR3 is TGTGCCAGCTCCCCTTTGGGAGGGGAGTTCCCCCAGCATTTT. This encodes CASSPLGGEFPQHF. The chain recombines TRBV28 with TRBJ1-5, with D possibly matching TRBD1 (5 bases). Trimming took off 8 bases at V and 10 bases at J, with 21 bases between the two ends. Germline lookup yields CDR1 MDHEN and CDR2 SYDVKM. The CDR3 loop spans 14 amino acids. The full variable domain, in which reference TRBV28 and TRBJ1-5 provide the parts outside the CDR3, is DVKVTQSSRYLVKRTGEKVFLECVQDMDHENMFWYRQDPGLGLRLIYFSYDVKMKEKGDIPEGYSVSREKKERFSLILESASTNQTSMYLCASSPLGGEFPQHFGDGTRLSIL.

The rearrangement links TRBV24-1 to TRBJ1-2, with no clear D. Germline-derived CDR1 and CDR2 are KGHDR and SFDVKD. The CDR3 runs 14 residues. Deletions cut 4 bases from V and 0 bases from J, with 8 bases between. This CDR3 reads CATSEPTSNYGYTF. CDR3 nucleotides: TGTGCCACCAGTGAGCCAACATCTAACTATGGCTACACCTTC.

The genes are TRBV29-1 and TRBJ2-1, with a possible D match to TRBD1 (5 bases). V dropped 5 bases and J dropped 4 bases, with 6 bases sitting between them. There are 11 residues in the CDR3. Germline lookup yields CDR1 SQVTM and CDR2 ANQGSEA. In nucleotides, the CDR3 is TGCAGCGTTAGACAGTACAATGAGCAGTTCTTC. It yields the protein CSVRQYNEQFF.

The V gene is TRBV2, the J gene TRBJ1-5; D is ambiguous. The CDR3 spans 12 residues. The germline CDR1 and CDR2 sequences are SNHLY and FYNNEI. Trimming cost V 7 bases and J 9 bases, with 13 bases left between them. DNA for the CDR3: TGTGCCAGCAATCGGGGTAATGTGCCCCAGCATTTT. Protein: CASNRGNVPQHF.

The sample holds one count of this clone. The CDR3 protein is CASGVPGNTIYF. Here the CDR3 DNA reads TGTGCCAGCGGGGTTCCTGGAAACACCATATATTTT. The chain recombines TRBV19 with TRBJ1-3; D is ambiguous. Trimming shortened V by 9 bases and J by 2 bases, and 8 bases separated the two germline ends. Germline values: CDR1 LNHDA, CDR2 SQIVND (reference sequence). CDR3 length: 12 amino acids.

The chain combines TRBV28 with TRBJ1-1, with a weak D call TRBD1 (5 bases). V was shortened by 4 bases and J by 11 bases, with 17 bases between the two germline ends. This CDR3 is 13 amino acids long. Per the germline V gene, CDR1 is MDHEN and CDR2 is SYDVKM. In nucleotides, the CDR3 is TGTGCCAGCAGTTCCCTATCCGGGGGGTGGGCTTTCTTT. Encoded protein: CASSSLSGGWAFF.

The CDR3 DNA reads TGTGCCAGCAGTTTATCCCCCCTTTTTATCACCGGGGAGCTGTTTTTT. Its protein product is CASSLSPLFITGELFF. The genes are TRBV27 and TRBJ2-2; the D is unclear. Trimming cost V 0 bases and J 4 bases, with 12 bases left between them. This CDR3 has 16 amino acids. Germline loops: CDR1 MNHEY, CDR2 SMNVEV (reference sequence).

The chain has TRBV27 and TRBJ2-7; a weak D match, TRBD1 (6 bases). In germline, CDR1 is MNHEY, CDR2 SMNVEV (reference sequence). The germline V and J ends were trimmed by 6 bases and 6 bases, with 21 bases remaining between them. The CDR3 is 15 amino acids. The CDR3 nucleotides are TGTGCCAGCAGCGAGACCGGGACACTCGTATCCGAGCAGTACTTC. Translation gives CASSETGTLVSEQYF.

The gene calls are TRBV28 and TRBJ2-7; 11 nucleotides agree with TRBD2. Germline V CDR1 and CDR2: MDHEN, SYDVKM. The CDR3 consists of 16 residues. V shed 5 bases and J 4 bases; nucleotides not matched to a gene: 10. CDR3 sequence (DNA): TGTGCCAGCAGTGGTGTCCCGACTAGCGGGGTGTACGAGCAGTACTTC. Its protein product is CASSGVPTSGVYEQYF.

This rearrangement joins TRBV19 to TRBJ2-1, with TRBD2 matching 7 bases. Germline V CDR1 and CDR2: LNHDA, SQIVND (reference sequence). V shed 5 bases and J 8 bases; nucleotides not matched to a gene: 6. This CDR3 contains 13 residues. The CDR3 sequence: CASSSWEGDEQFF. For the CDR3, the DNA is TGTGCCAGTAGTTCGTGGGAGGGAGATGAGCAGTTCTTC.

V is TRBV5-1 and J is TRBJ1-2; a possible D gene is TRBD1 (5 bases). Germline CDR1 SGHRS, CDR2 YFSETQ. V lost 0 bases, J lost 8 bases, and 14 bases lay in between. CDR3 size: 14 residues. CDR3 sequence: CASSLGGEGFGYTF. CDR3 coding DNA: TGCGCCAGCAGCTTGGGAGGGGAGGGCTTCGGCTACACCTTC. Using reference TRBV5-1 and TRBJ1-2 for the parts outside the CDR3, the full variable domain is KAGVTQTPRYLIKTRGQQVTLSCSPISGHRSVSWYQQTPGQGLQFLFEYFSETQRNKGNFPGRFSGRQFSNSRSEMNVSTLELGDSALYLCASSLGGEGFGYTFGSGTRLTVV.

The rearrangement links TRBV6-2 or TRBV6-3 to TRBJ2-7, with a tentative D call TRBD2 (5 bases). Looked up from germline, CDR1 is MNHEY and CDR2 is SVGEGT. V dropped 5 bases and J dropped 2 bases, with 19 bases sitting between them. The CDR3 loop spans 16 amino acids. CDR3 loop: CASSTGLITTPYEQYF. The CDR3 DNA reads TGTGCCAGCAGTACCGGACTGATTACAACCCCCTACGAGCAGTACTTC.

This clone was seen a handful of times. The chain couples TRBV12-5 to TRBJ2-2; D gene unclear. The CDR3 contains 16 residues. The V gene lost 2 bases and the J gene lost 4 bases, with 14 bases spanning the gap. The V gene's germline CDR1 is LGHNT and CDR2 FRNRAP. The CDR3 DNA reads as TGTGCTAGTGGTTTGTCATATACTATATCCACCGGGGAGCTGTTTTTT. It yields the protein CASGLSYTISTGELFF.

The DNA of the CDR3 is TGTGCCAGCACCCCAGACAGGGACGACACAGATACGCAGTATTTT. Protein product: CASTPDRDDTDTQYF. The rearrangement joins TRBV6-2 or TRBV6-3 to TRBJ2-3; the match to TRBD1 covers 7 bases. Trimming removed 7 bases from V and 2 bases from J; junction bases left unmatched: 9. Germline CDR1 is MNHEY and CDR2 is SVGEGT. This CDR3 contains 15 residues.

This clone was observed a few times. The chain joins TRBV11-2 to TRBJ2-2; 10 bases are shared with TRBD1. CDR1 is SGHAT, CDR2 FQNNGV, per germline. This CDR3 comprises 17 residues. V dropped 2 bases and J dropped 1; count of bases not matched to a gene: 4. CDR3 nucleotides: TGTGCCAGCAGCTTACAATGGACAGGGGGGAACACCGGGGAGCTGTTTTTT. Translated, it gives CASSLQWTGGNTGELFF. Based on the CDR3 plus reference TRBV11-2 and TRBJ2-2, the full variable domain is EAGVAQSPRYKIIEKRQSVAFWCNPISGHATLYWYQQILGQGPKLLIQFQNNGVVDDSQLPKDRFSAERLKGVDSTLKIQPAKLEDSAVYLCASSLQWTGGNTGELFFGEGSRLTVL.

J is TRBJ2-3 and V is TRBV7-2; D gene uncertain. This CDR3 region has 13 residues. V lost 5 bases and J lost 1, with 7 bases in between. Germline lookup yields CDR1 SGHTA and CDR2 FQGNSA. The CDR3 is CASSNRGTDTQYF. The DNA for the CDR3 is TGTGCCAGCAGCAACCGGGGCACAGATACGCAGTATTTT.

V usage is TRBV5-6 and J usage is TRBJ1-5; D remains unclear. Germline V gene sequence: CDR1 SGHDT, CDR2 YYEEEE. There are 13 residues in the CDR3. V gave up 0 bases and J gave up 5 bases, with 6 bases separating them. The DNA for the CDR3 is TGTGCCAGCAGCTTGGGCAGTTATCAGCCCCAGCATTTT. It codes for CASSLGSYQPQHF.

The chain carries TRBV3-1 (or the pseudogene TRBV3-2) and TRBJ2-7, with D possibly TRBD2 on 6 matching bases. Trimming took 6 bases from V and 3 from J, leaving 18 bases between them. In germline, CDR1 is LGHDT, CDR2 YNNKEL (reference sequence). The CDR3 sequence is 15 residues long. Here the CDR3 reads CASSRRLESYYEQYF. The CDR3 nucleotides are TGTGCCAGCAGTCGTCGACTAGAATCTTACTACGAGCAGTACTTC.

The chain recombines TRBV19 with TRBJ1-5; D possibly corresponds to TRBD1 (5 bases). The CDR3 has 15 amino acids. The V end was cut by 6 bases, the J end by 0 bases, with 12 bases between. Per the germline V gene, CDR1 is LNHDA and CDR2 is SQIVND (reference sequence). CDR3 bases: TGTGCCAGTAGCTCCAGGGTGGGTAGCAATCAGCCCCAGCATTTT. This translates into CASSSRVGSNQPQHF.

V is TRBV7-3 and J is TRBJ2-1; TRBD1 is a possible D gene (7 bases). From germline, CDR1 is SGHTA and CDR2 FQGTGA. The CDR3 is 15 amino acids. Trimming shortened V by 2 bases and J by 3 bases, and 11 bases separated the two germline ends. The CDR3 spells CASSLGGTVYNEQFF. CDR3 bases: TGTGCCAGCAGCTTAGGCGGGACAGTCTACAATGAGCAGTTCTTC. The full variable domain, in which reference TRBV7-3 and TRBJ2-1 provide the parts outside the CDR3, is GAGVSQTPSNKVTEKGKYVELRCDPISGHTALYWYRQSLGQGPEFLIYFQGTGAADDSGLPNDRFFAVRPEGSVSTLKIQRTERGDSAVYLCASSLGGTVYNEQFFGPGTRLTVL.

CDR3 sequence (DNA): TGTGCCAGTACCGGGACAGGCAATCAGCCCCAGCATTTT. Protein product: CASTGTGNQPQHF. The chain uses TRBV19 and TRBJ1-5, with 7 bases that match TRBD1. Per the germline V gene, CDR1 is LNHDA and CDR2 is SQIVND (reference sequence). The CDR3 has 13 residues. After removal of 7 bases from V and 2 bases from J, the junction contained 2 bases not matched to a gene.

This clone was recorded only once. The gene calls are TRBV5-4 and TRBJ1-1; TRBD1 aligns across 9 bases. Germline CDR1 and CDR2: SGHNT and YYREEE (reference sequence). The CDR3 runs 15 residues. V shed 3 bases, J shed 1 base, and the junction held 4 bases outside the gene matches. The CDR3 DNA is TGTGCCAGCAGCTGGGGGACAGGGAAGAACACTGAAGCTTTCTTT. Translated: CASSWGTGKNTEAFF.

This clone appeared a single time. The rearrangement uses TRBV28 and TRBJ1-5, with D perhaps TRBD1 (6 bases). Per germline, CDR1 MDHEN and CDR2 SYDVKM. V dropped 3 bases and J dropped 9 bases, with 9 bases sitting between them. The CDR3 covers 12 residues. This CDR3 is CASSFQGRPQHF. CDR3 nucleotide sequence: TGTGCCAGCAGTTTTCAGGGGAGGCCCCAGCATTTT.

This chain joins TRBV30 and TRBJ1-6; the match to TRBD1 covers 7 bases. CDR3 length: 17 residues. The ends lost 0 bases at V and 8 bases at J; junction bases unmatched: 13. Germline V lookup: CDR1 GTSNPN, CDR2 SVGIG (reference sequence). CDR3 loop: CAWSVHVLGQPDSPLHF. The DNA of the CDR3 is TGTGCCTGGAGTGTACATGTCTTGGGACAGCCTGATTCACCCCTCCACTTT. The variable domain in full, with the rest retrieved from reference TRBV30 and TRBJ1-6, is SQTIHQWPATLVQPVGSPLSLECTVEGTSNPNLYWYRQAAGRGLQLLFYSVGIGQISSEVPQNLSASRPQDRQFILSSKKLLLSDSGFYLCAWSVHVLGQPDSPLHFGNGTRLTVT.

V gene TRBV6-6 combines with J gene TRBJ1-2; D is unclear. Germline V gene lookup returns CDR1 MNHNY and CDR2 SVGAGI (reference sequence). Trimming pared 7 bases from V and 8 bases from J, leaving 11 bases between. The CDR3 has 11 residues. The CDR3 bases are TGTGCCAGCACCTCTGGCCCCGGCTACACCTTC. Translation: CASTSGPGYTF.

About this clone: Likely a read error: the CDR3 ends without its conserved phenylalanine or tryptophan. The DNA is left out, because the CDR3 cannot be placed on it with certainty; the CDR3 is given as TCRdb lists it. The rearrangement uses TRBV5-1 and TRBJ1-1; the D call TRBD1 from the table was never checked on the DNA. The CDR3 numbers 10 amino acids, ends counted. Germline V gene data show CDR1 as SGHRS and CDR2 as YFSETQ. CDR3 amino acids: CASSFQDRGG.

V and J are TRBV25-1 and TRBJ1-2; D unclear. Germline CDR1 is MGHDK and CDR2 is SYGVNS. The V end lost 2 bases, the J end lost 3 bases, and 4 bases lay between the germline ends. This CDR3 is 12 amino acids long. The DNA of the CDR3 is TGTGCCAGCAGTGAACAGGACTATGGCTACACCTTC. As protein: CASSEQDYGYTF.

V usage is TRBV4-2 and J usage is TRBJ1-1; 7 bases align to TRBD1. The CDR3 runs to 13 residues. CDR1 and CDR2 from the germline V gene are LGHNA and YNFKEQ. V shed 3 bases and J 3 bases; nucleotides not matched to a gene: 1. The CDR3 coding sequence is TGTGCCAGCAGCCACGGGACAGACACTGAAGCTTTCTTT. As protein: CASSHGTDTEAFF.

The chain links TRBV9 to TRBJ1-3; D not certain. CDR1 is SGDLS and CDR2 is YYNGEE in the germline V gene. The ends were cut back, 1 base at V and 0 bases at J, with 8 bases in the middle. The CDR3 consists of 15 residues. The CDR3 nucleotides read TGTGCCAGCAGCGTAATGCCGAGCTCTGGAAACACCATATATTTT. Its translation is CASSVMPSSGNTIYF.

The V and J genes are TRBV7-2 and TRBJ1-6; D gene unclear. The CDR3 totals 15 residues. Germline V gene lookup returns CDR1 SGHTA and CDR2 FQGNSA. V dropped 2 bases and J dropped 7 bases, with 12 bases sitting between them. CDR3 sequence (DNA): TGTGCCAGCAGCTTACTAGGAGGGATAAATTCACCCCTCCACTTT. It yields the protein CASSLLGGINSPLHF.